This TCR beta chain is drawn from a study of chemoradiotherapy in HPV16-positive cancers. Study as a whole: Functional T-cell assays on two HPV16-positive patients' cells defined candidate HPV-specific clones and common TCR motifs. Findings of the study overall: For HPV16-positive patients, expanding HPV-responsive T cells associated with longer recurrence-free survival. Non-HPV-specific T cells did not expand in tumors during treatment, whereas candidate HPV-specific clones and E7-related motifs did.

Details on this clone: What it recognizes is unknown.

Repeated repertoire sampling spanned the course of chemoradiotherapy. V lost 7 bases to trimming and J lost 5 bases; unmatched junction nucleotides: 16. This CDR3 is built from 16 residues. The germline V gene encodes CDR1 MNHNY and CDR2 SVGAGI (reference sequence). Profiling relied on immunoSEQ multiplex PCR, and the TCRdb table lists in-frame clones only, not all of them. The table records thousands of clones, more than 65% of them present only once. V is TRBV6-6 and J is TRBJ2-5, with 7 bases lining up with TRBD2. The origin of this receptor is a human donor with HPV-associated anogenital cancer. Sequencing was performed on tumor tissue, taken from a patient who underwent chemoradiotherapy. In DNA, the CDR3 is TGTGCCAGCACTGACGGTTGGGGGGGGTCGGAGGAGACCCAGTACTTC. Its translation is CASTDGWGGSEETQYF.